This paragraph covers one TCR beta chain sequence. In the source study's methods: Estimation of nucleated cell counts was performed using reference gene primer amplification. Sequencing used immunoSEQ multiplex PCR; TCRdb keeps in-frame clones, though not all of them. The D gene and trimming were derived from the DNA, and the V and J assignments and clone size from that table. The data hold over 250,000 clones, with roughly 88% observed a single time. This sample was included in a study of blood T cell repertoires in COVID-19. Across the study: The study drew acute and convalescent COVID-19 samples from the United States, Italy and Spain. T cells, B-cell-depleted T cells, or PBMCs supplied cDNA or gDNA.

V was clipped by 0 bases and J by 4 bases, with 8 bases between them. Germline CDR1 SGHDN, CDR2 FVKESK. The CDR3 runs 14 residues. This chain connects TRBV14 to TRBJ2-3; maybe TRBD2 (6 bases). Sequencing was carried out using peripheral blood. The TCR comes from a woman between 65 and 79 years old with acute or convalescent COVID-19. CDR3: CASSQDWGADTQYF. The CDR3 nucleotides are TGTGCCAGCAGCCAAGATTGGGGGGCAGATACGCAGTATTTT.